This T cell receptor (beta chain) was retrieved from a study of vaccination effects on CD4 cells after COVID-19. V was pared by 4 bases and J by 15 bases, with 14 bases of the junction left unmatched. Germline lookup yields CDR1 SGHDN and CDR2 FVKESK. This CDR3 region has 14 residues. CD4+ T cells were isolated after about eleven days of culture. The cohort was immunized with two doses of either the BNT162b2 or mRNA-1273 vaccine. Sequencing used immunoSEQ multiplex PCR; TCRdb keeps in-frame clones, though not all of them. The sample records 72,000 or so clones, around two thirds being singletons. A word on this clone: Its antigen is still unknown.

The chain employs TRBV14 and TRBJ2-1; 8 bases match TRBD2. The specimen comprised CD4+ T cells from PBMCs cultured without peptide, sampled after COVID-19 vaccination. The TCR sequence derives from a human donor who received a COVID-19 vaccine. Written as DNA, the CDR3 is TGTGCCAGCAGCCTAGGGGTCGCAGCGGGGGTAGCGTTCTTC. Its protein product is CASSLGVAAGVAFF.